The 32 T cell receptor beta chains below were found in one sample sequenced in a study of blood T cell repertoires in COVID-19. The method was immunoSEQ multiplex PCR; TCRdb's version includes in-frame clones alone and lacks a portion of them. The data contain 60,000 or so clones, roughly 83% of them singletons. Sequences were obtained from peripheral blood. The receptors originated from a man between 25 and 39 years old with COVID-19, enrolled during active disease.

This clone has just one count. The rearrangement links TRBV7-8 to TRBJ1-5; no reliable D call. CDR3 length: 15 residues. The V gene's germline CDR1 is SGHVS and CDR2 FQNEAQ. The ends were cut back, 2 bases at V and 6 bases at J, with 14 bases in the middle. The CDR3 region has the DNA TGTGCCAGCAGCTTATACGAACAGATGGGTCAGCCCCAGCATTTT. The encoded protein is CASSLYEQMGQPQHF.

CDR3 sequence reads: CSASLQGANTGELFF. Written as DNA, the CDR3 is TGCAGCGCATCCCTACAGGGGGCGAACACCGGGGAGCTGTTTTTT. V is TRBV29-1 and J is TRBJ2-2; TRBD1 matches 8 bases. With 7 bases clipped from V and 0 bases from J, the junction kept 7 bases outside the gene matches. The germline CDR1 and CDR2 sequences are SQVTM and ANQGSEA. The CDR3 is 15 residues long.

The chain employs TRBV29-1 and TRBJ2-5; a possible D gene is TRBD1 (5 bases). This CDR3 spans 13 amino acids. The germline V and J ends were trimmed by 4 bases and 2 bases, with 11 bases remaining between them. Germline loops: CDR1 SQVTM, CDR2 ANQGSEA. Here the CDR3 DNA reads TGCAGCGTTGTGGGGCGAGGACAAGAGACCCAGTACTTC. Translation: CSVVGRGQETQYF.

On this clone itself: One end of the junction does not line up with germline, which may come from a read error. J is TRBJ2-1 and V is TRBV7-7; 7 bases are a match to TRBD1. The germline V gene encodes CDR1 SSHAT and CDR2 FNYEAQ (reference sequence). The CDR3 sequence is 15 residues long. The CDR3 region is CASSPTRQGWDEQFF. CDR3 bases: TGTGCTAGCAGCCCGACACGACAGGGCTGGGATGAGCAGTTCTTC.

V and J are TRBV5-4 and TRBJ1-2, with D possibly being TRBD1 (6 bases). In germline, CDR1 is SGHNT, CDR2 YYREEE (reference sequence). V dropped 2 bases and J dropped 5 bases, with 22 bases sitting between them. CDR3 length equals 17 residues. The CDR3 sequence is CASSLGGVQEVWYGYTF. The CDR3 DNA reads as TGTGCCAGCAGCTTAGGGGGGGTACAGGAGGTTTGGTATGGCTACACCTTC.

The CDR3 nucleotides read TGCGCCAGCAGCCCAGGGACAGTCTGGACCTACGAGCAGTACTTC. This sequence encodes CASSPGTVWTYEQYF. The chain is built from TRBV5-1 and TRBJ2-7, with 7 bases that match TRBD1. This CDR3 spans 15 amino acids. Trimming took 4 bases from V and 2 from J; bases not matched to a gene: 9. CDR1 and CDR2 from the germline V gene are SGHRS and YFSETQ. Drawing the rest from reference TRBV5-1 and TRBJ2-7, the complete variable domain is KAGVTQTPRYLIKTRGQQVTLSCSPISGHRSVSWYQQTPGQGLQFLFEYFSETQRNKGNFPGRFSGRQFSNSRSEMNVSTLELGDSALYLCASSPGTVWTYEQYFGPGTRLTVT.

This clone showed up just once. The chain uses TRBV28 and TRBJ2-3, with a weak D call TRBD1 (6 bases). The CDR3 is 13 residues long. V dropped 8 bases and J dropped 1 base, with 10 bases sitting between them. Germline CDR1 reads MDHEN; CDR2 reads SYDVKM. This CDR3 reads CASVQGGTDTQYF. CDR3 nucleotides: TGTGCCAGCGTACAGGGCGGCACAGATACGCAGTATTTT. Full variable domain (outside the CDR3, taken from reference TRBV28 and TRBJ2-3): DVKVTQSSRYLVKRTGEKVFLECVQDMDHENMFWYRQDPGLGLRLIYFSYDVKMKEKGDIPEGYSVSREKKERFSLILESASTNQTSMYLCASVQGGTDTQYFGPGTRLTVL.

The chain combines TRBV28 with TRBJ2-7, with 7 nucleotides matching TRBD1. Germline values: CDR1 MDHEN, CDR2 SYDVKM. V was pared by 7 bases and J by 0 bases, with 9 bases of the junction left unmatched. The CDR3 is 15 residues long. Here the CDR3 DNA reads TGTGCCAGCACCCCGACAGGGACATCCTCCTACGAGCAGTACTTC. This encodes CASTPTGTSSYEQYF.

J is TRBJ2-3 and V is TRBV9; D gene uncertain. The CDR3 runs 14 residues. Trimming took off 1 base at V and 6 bases at J, with 12 bases between the two ends. CDR1 SGDLS and CDR2 YYNGEE come from the germline V gene. The CDR3 region is CASSVSALRDTQYF. The CDR3 DNA reads as TGTGCCAGCAGCGTATCTGCTCTGAGGGATACGCAGTATTTT.

The rearrangement links TRBV6-5 to TRBJ2-7; 9 bases are shared with TRBD1. V was pared by 8 bases and J by 3 bases, with 8 bases of the junction left unmatched. In germline, CDR1 is MNHEY, CDR2 SVGAGI. CDR3 length: 14 residues. The CDR3 nucleotides are TGTGCCAGCGAAAAGGGACAGGGTCTCTACGAGCAGTACTTC. It specifies CASEKGQGLYEQYF.

This clone was counted many times. The chain joins TRBV7-9 to TRBJ1-4; D might be TRBD1 (5 bases). The CDR3 contains 15 residues. CDR1 and CDR2 (germline): SEHNR, FQNEAQ (reference sequence). V was cut by 2 bases and J by 2 bases, with 9 bases left in between. The chain's CDR3 is CASSLLGATNEKLFF. Here the CDR3 DNA reads TGTGCCAGCAGCTTACTTGGGGCGACTAATGAAAAACTGTTTTTT.

The rearrangement uses TRBV7-9 and TRBJ2-1; the match to TRBD2 covers 12 bases. With V trimmed by 5 bases and J by 9 bases, 8 bases remained unmatched. Germline V gene sequence: CDR1 SEHNR, CDR2 FQNEAQ (reference sequence). The CDR3 covers 15 residues. The CDR3 sequence: CASSPRTSGKGEQFF. The CDR3 DNA reads TGTGCCAGCAGCCCGCGGACTAGCGGGAAGGGTGAGCAGTTCTTC.

V gene TRBV19 combines with J gene TRBJ1-5; D is uncertain. V was clipped by 3 bases and J by 4 bases, with 13 bases between them. Germline CDR1 is LNHDA and CDR2 is SQIVND (reference sequence). CDR3 length: 15 residues. The CDR3 sequence is CASSIQAGGNQPQHF. In DNA, the CDR3 is TGTGCCAGTAGTATTCAGGCAGGAGGGAATCAGCCCCAGCATTTT.

The rearrangement links TRBV21-1 to TRBJ1-2; the listed D gene, TRBD1, was not tested against the DNA. TRBV21-1 is designated a pseudogene. This CDR3 contains 17 residues. In nucleotides, the CDR3 is TGTGCCAGCAGCAAAGCGACAGGGGGGGCCTTTAACTATGGCTACACCTTC. The encoded protein is CASSKATGGAFNYGYTF.

The chain couples TRBV29-1 to TRBJ1-1, with unresolved D. Germline V gene data show CDR1 as SQVTM and CDR2 as ANQGSEA. This CDR3 has 14 amino acids. V shed 6 bases and J shed 5 bases, with 19 bases lying between them. The CDR3 sequence: CSVYSYSGGTEAFF. CDR3 DNA sequence: TGCAGCGTATATTCCTACTCGGGTGGGACTGAAGCTTTCTTT.

V is TRBV6-4 and J is TRBJ1-4; D perhaps matches TRBD1 (6 bases). The ends were cut back, 5 bases at V and 3 bases at J, with 13 bases in the middle. The germline V gene encodes CDR1 MRHNA and CDR2 SNTAGT. CDR3 length equals 15 residues. The CDR3 coding sequence is TGTGCCAGCAGTATGACGGACAGCCCTAATGAAAAACTGTTTTTT. Its translation is CASSMTDSPNEKLFF.

This clone has just one count. The rearrangement uses TRBV10-3 and TRBJ2-7; TRBD2 might be the D (6 bases). Germline CDR1 reads ENHRY; CDR2 reads SYGVKD. Trimming took 7 bases from V and 1 from J, leaving 14 bases between them. The CDR3 contains 14 residues. CDR3 in amino acids: CAITAGGLSYEQYF. The CDR3 DNA reads as TGTGCCATCACGGCCGGGGGTTTATCCTACGAGCAGTACTTC.

The V gene is TRBV28, the J gene TRBJ1-1, with a weak D call TRBD1 (6 bases). Germline CDR1 and CDR2: MDHEN and SYDVKM. The CDR3 contains 16 residues. Trimming left V 4 bases short and J 1 base short, with 16 bases between. The DNA for the CDR3 is TGTGCCAGCAGTTCCCCCCGTGGGACATCGAACACTGAAGCTTTCTTT. Translating it yields CASSSPRGTSNTEAFF.

This clone was counted a single time. The chain combines TRBV19 with TRBJ2-5; TRBD2 agrees at 8 bases. Losses at the gene ends were 4 bases for V and 3 bases for J; bases not matched to a gene: 13. In germline, CDR1 is LNHDA, CDR2 SQIVND (reference sequence). The CDR3 extends over 17 amino acids. CDR3 residues: CASSNPKRLAGKETQYF. Here the CDR3 DNA reads TGTGCCAGTAGTAATCCGAAGCGATTAGCGGGAAAAGAGACCCAGTACTTC.

The chain links TRBV9 to TRBJ2-5, with TRBD1 identical over 9 bases. Trimming cost V 0 bases and J 5 bases; bases outside gene matches: 5. The CDR3 totals 15 residues. CDR1 and CDR2 from the germline V gene are SGDLS and YYNGEE. In DNA, the CDR3 is TGTGCCAGCAGCGTAGGGGACAGGGTAGGCGAGACCCAGTACTTC. It is translated as CASSVGDRVGETQYF.

This sequence joins TRBV30 and TRBJ1-5; 7 bases map to TRBD1. The ends lost 4 bases at V and 1 base at J; junction bases unmatched: 1. The CDR3 consists of 13 residues. CDR1 is GTSNPN, CDR2 SVGIG, per germline (reference sequence). CDR3 in DNA: TGTGCCTGGACAGGGGGAAGCAATCAGCCCCAGCATTTT. Translated: CAWTGGSNQPQHF.

This chain uses TRBV5-5 with TRBJ2-5; 8 bases match TRBD1. The CDR3 contains 14 residues. Per germline, CDR1 SGHKS and CDR2 YYEKEE (reference sequence). The ends lost 4 bases at V and 4 bases at J; junction bases unmatched: 6. CDR3 nucleotide sequence: TGTGCCAGCAGCCCAACAGGGGGTCTAGAGACCCAGTACTTC. As protein: CASSPTGGLETQYF.

The J gene is TRBJ2-3, the V gene TRBV5-1, with 8 bases matching TRBD1. The CDR3 runs to 16 residues. V was clipped by 4 bases and J by 0 bases; unmatched bases: 7. CDR1 and CDR2 from the germline V gene are SGHRS and YFSETQ. The CDR3, as DNA: TGCGCCAGCAGCCTAGGCAGGACAGGGAGCACAGATACGCAGTATTTT. This sequence encodes CASSLGRTGSTDTQYF.

The CDR3, as DNA: TGTGCCAGCAGTCTCAGGGGCTATGGCTACACCTTC. This gives the protein CASSLRGYGYTF. The V and J genes are TRBV6-5 and TRBJ1-2; D possibly corresponds to TRBD1 (6 bases). Germline CDR1 reads MNHEY; CDR2 reads SVGAGI. V was trimmed by 5 bases and J by 4 bases, leaving 8 bases between them. This CDR3 has 12 residues.

The V and J genes are TRBV3-1 (or the pseudogene TRBV3-2) and TRBJ2-1; possible D gene TRBD2, 5 bases. The CDR3 runs to 12 residues. V dropped 1 base and J dropped 9 bases, with 7 bases sitting between them. Per the germline V gene, CDR1 is LGHDT and CDR2 is YNNKEL (reference sequence). CDR3: CASSQAAGEQFF. CDR3 DNA: TGTGCCAGCAGCCAAGCCGCGGGTGAGCAGTTCTTC.

V and J are TRBV27 and TRBJ2-1, with D possibly TRBD1 on 5 matching bases. Trimming shortened V by 5 bases and J by 4 bases, and 15 bases separated the two germline ends. This CDR3 has 15 residues. Germline V gene lookup returns CDR1 MNHEY and CDR2 SMNVEV (reference sequence). CDR3: CASSPTGRVYNEQFF. The DNA of the CDR3 is TGTGCCAGCAGTCCTACAGGAAGGGTATACAATGAGCAGTTCTTC.

The V gene is TRBV6-5, the J gene TRBJ2-1, with 8 bases lining up with TRBD2. V was pared by 6 bases and J by 8 bases, with 9 bases of the junction left unmatched. Per the germline V gene, CDR1 is MNHEY and CDR2 is SVGAGI. This CDR3 is built from 14 residues. CDR3 sequence reads: CASSQILAADEQFF. The DNA of the CDR3 is TGTGCCAGCAGCCAGATACTAGCGGCGGATGAGCAGTTCTTC.

This sequence joins TRBV28 and TRBJ1-2; D gene ambiguous. The CDR3 consists of 13 residues. V was cut by 7 bases and J by 2 bases, with 11 bases left in between. Germline CDR1 is MDHEN and CDR2 is SYDVKM. The CDR3 loop reads CASNPARNYGYTF. CDR3 nucleotide sequence: TGTGCCAGCAACCCAGCGCGAAACTATGGCTACACCTTC.

The CDR3 sequence: CASSLGRNYGYTF. CDR3 nucleotides: TGTGCCAGCAGTTTGGGCAGAAACTATGGCTACACCTTC. The chain has TRBV6-2 or TRBV6-3 and TRBJ1-2; D remains ambiguous. Trimming took off 4 bases at V and 2 bases at J, with 8 bases between the two ends. CDR1 is MNHEY and CDR2 is SVGEGT in the germline V gene. The CDR3 consists of 13 residues.

This clone was seen more than once but under ten times. Written as DNA, the CDR3 is TGTGCCAGCAGCTTCAGCGGGAGGGCCGACGAGCAGTACTTC. This translates into CASSFSGRADEQYF. The chain combines TRBV7-3 with TRBJ2-7, with 10 bases fitting TRBD2. The germline V gene has CDR1 SGHTA and CDR2 FQGTGA. J gave up 5 bases and V 3 bases, and 4 bases lay outside the gene matches. CDR3 length: 14 amino acids.

The chain recombines TRBV15 with TRBJ2-7; maybe TRBD2 (6 bases). Germline V gene sequence: CDR1 LNHNV, CDR2 YYDKDF (reference sequence). The CDR3 spans 13 residues. Trimming left V 1 base short and J 6 bases short, with 10 bases between. CDR3 amino acids: CATSRVQTSEQYF. The DNA for the CDR3 is TGTGCCACCAGCAGAGTACAGACTAGCGAGCAGTACTTC.

The rearrangement uses TRBV9 and TRBJ2-7; 7 positions agree with TRBD1. Trimming at V came to 0 bases and at J to 0 bases, leaving 3 bases not matched to a gene. CDR3 size: 15 residues. Germline V gene lookup returns CDR1 SGDLS and CDR2 YYNGEE. Written as DNA, the CDR3 is TGTGCCAGCAGCGTAGCCCCAGGGGGCTCCTACGAGCAGTACTTC. Translation gives CASSVAPGGSYEQYF.